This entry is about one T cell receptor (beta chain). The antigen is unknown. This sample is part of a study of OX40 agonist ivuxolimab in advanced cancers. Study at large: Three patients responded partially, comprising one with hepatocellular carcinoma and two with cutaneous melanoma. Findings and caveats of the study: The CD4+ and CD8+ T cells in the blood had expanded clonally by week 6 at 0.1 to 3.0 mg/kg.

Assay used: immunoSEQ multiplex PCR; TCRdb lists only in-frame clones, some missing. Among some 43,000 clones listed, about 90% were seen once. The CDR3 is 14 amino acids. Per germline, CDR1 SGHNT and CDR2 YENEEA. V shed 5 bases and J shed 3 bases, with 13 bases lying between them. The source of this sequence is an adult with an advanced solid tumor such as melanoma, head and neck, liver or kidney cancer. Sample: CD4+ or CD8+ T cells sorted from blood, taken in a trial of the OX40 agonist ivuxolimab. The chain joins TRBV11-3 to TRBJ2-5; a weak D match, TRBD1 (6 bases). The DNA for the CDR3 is TGTGCCAGCAGCCCGGTAGGGGGAAAAGAGACCCAGTACTTC. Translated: CASSPVGGKETQYF.